One sample yielded the 23 T cell receptor beta chains listed below, sequenced in a study of human T cells and chemical hapten exposure. This sample's time point: patch test 2, 6 weeks after DPC sensitization. The treatment denotes: therapeutic diphenylcyclopropenone sensitization with weekly scalp DPC. In TCRdb, the RACE reads were re-called with MiXCR into one record per CDR3 protein. The sample has roughly 94,000 distinct CDR3 sequences, around 9.3% seen once. Sequenced here: whole blood, sampled in connection with sensitization to the hapten diphenylcyclopropenone (DPC). These receptor sequences come from a woman aged 40 to 50 with alopecia areata. Some clones in this sample may be carry-over from other donors' samples.

This clonotype was seen a handful of times. The chain recombines TRBV6-6 with TRBJ1-5; 8 bases fit TRBD1. V lost 2 bases, J lost 3 bases, and 9 bases stayed unmatched. There are 17 residues in the CDR3. The germline gives CDR1 MNHNY, CDR2 SVGAGI (reference sequence). Written as DNA, the CDR3 is TGTGCCAGCAGTTACGATTCAAGGACAGGGATCAATCAGCCCCAGCATTTT. Translating gives CASSYDSRTGINQPQHF.

In its sample, this clonotype was seen many times. The rearrangement links TRBV29-1 to TRBJ2-7; 7 bases match TRBD1. Germline V CDR1 and CDR2: SQVTM, ANQGSEA. V shed 5 bases, J shed 5 bases, and the junction held 6 bases outside the gene matches. This CDR3 is built from 12 residues. CDR3 DNA sequence: TGCAGCGTTACGACAGGGACCCACGAGCAGTACTTC. Its translation: CSVTTGTHEQYF.

In its sample, this clonotype was seen many times. The chain recombines TRBV12-3 or TRBV12-4 with TRBJ2-1, with 14 bases aligning to TRBD2. V was clipped by 6 bases and J by 7 bases; unmatched bases: 8. The CDR3 is 16 residues long. In nucleotides, the CDR3 is TGTGCCAGCAGGGCAGGGACTAGCGGGAGATCAAATGAGCAGTTCTTC. Translation: CASRAGTSGRSNEQFF.

This clonotype occurred many times. The genes are TRBV6-2 or TRBV6-3 and TRBJ2-3, with unresolved D. V dropped 6 bases and J dropped 0 bases, with 10 bases sitting between them. Germline V CDR1 and CDR2: MNHEY, SVGEGT. This CDR3 comprises 14 residues. CDR3 in DNA: TGTGCCAGCAGCCGCACTACTAGCACAGATACGCAGTATTTT. It yields the protein CASSRTTSTDTQYF.

This clonotype was counted only a few times. The chain is built from TRBV29-1 and TRBJ2-5, with D possibly matching TRBD1 (6 bases). Per germline, CDR1 SQVTM and CDR2 ANQGSEA. The germline V and J ends were trimmed by 8 bases and 4 bases, with 11 bases remaining between them. This CDR3 has 11 amino acids. For the CDR3, the DNA is TGCAGCCTCGCCAGGGGAGAGACCCAGTACTTC. It translates to CSLARGETQYF.

The table lists this clonotype with many counts. V usage is TRBV7-9 and J usage is TRBJ2-1; 11 bases are shared with TRBD2. J was trimmed by 9 bases and V by 3 bases; bases with no gene match: 16. The CDR3 is made up of 18 amino acids. Germline V CDR1 and CDR2: SEHNR, FQNEAQ (reference sequence). The CDR3 DNA follows: TGTGCCAGCAGCTTTAGCGGGAGGGCCGAATCGATCAATATTGAGCAGTTCTTC. Protein sequence: CASSFSGRAESINIEQFF. The full variable domain, its missing parts supplied by reference TRBV7-9 and TRBJ2-1, is DTGVSQNPRHKITKRGQNVTFRCDPISEHNRLYWYRQTLGQGPEFLTYFQNEAQLEKSRLLSDRFSAERPKGSFSTLEIQRTEQGDSAMYLCASSFSGRAESINIEQFFGPGTRLTVL.

This clonotype was detected only a few times. The V and J genes are TRBV6-2 or TRBV6-3 and TRBJ2-3; the match to TRBD1 covers 8 bases. Germline V gene sequence: CDR1 MNHEY, CDR2 SVGEGT. This CDR3 comprises 14 residues. V dropped 7 bases and J dropped 4; count of bases not matched to a gene: 7. CDR3 region: CASIRGQASDTQYF. Here the CDR3 DNA reads TGTGCCAGCATAAGGGGACAGGCTTCAGATACGCAGTATTTT.

There are a few counts of this clonotype. This chain joins TRBV20-1 and TRBJ2-5; a possible D gene is TRBD2 (5 bases). The CDR3 contains 15 residues. Germline V gene lookup returns CDR1 DFQATT and CDR2 SNEGSKA (reference sequence). V was trimmed by 2 bases and J by 4 bases, leaving 17 bases between them. The CDR3 here is CSARFATRPGETQYF. The CDR3 DNA reads TGCAGTGCTAGATTCGCCACTAGGCCGGGAGAGACCCAGTACTTC.

V is TRBV20-1 and J is TRBJ2-5, with TRBD2 as a possible D gene (6 bases). Per the germline V gene, CDR1 is DFQATT and CDR2 is SNEGSKA (reference sequence). V shed 7 bases and J shed 5 bases, with 11 bases lying between them. The CDR3 runs to 11 residues. The CDR3 nucleotides are TGCAGTGGAAAGCTAGCGGAGACCCAGTACTTC. Translated, it gives CSGKLAETQYF.

The sample holds a few counts of this clonotype. The V call is TRBV4-3, the J call TRBJ2-3; 7 positions match TRBD1. Germline loops: CDR1 LGHNA, CDR2 YSLEER. The ends lost 0 bases at V and 3 bases at J; junction bases unmatched: 3. The CDR3 sequence is 15 residues long. The CDR3 here is CASSQESRGTDTQYF. In nucleotides, the CDR3 is TGCGCCAGCAGCCAAGAATCCAGGGGGACAGATACGCAGTATTTT.

This clonotype was recorded many times. The chain is built from TRBV20-1 and TRBJ2-3; no clear D gene. Between the trimmed V and J ends, which lost 3 bases and 5 bases, there was a span of 6 bases. This CDR3 is 11 amino acids long. Looked up from germline, CDR1 is DFQATT and CDR2 is SNEGSKA (reference sequence). The CDR3 nucleotides read TGCAGTGCTAGGGTTCTAGATACGCAGTATTTT. Translated: CSARVLDTQYF.

The table lists this clonotype with many counts. The chain combines TRBV6-1 with TRBJ2-1, with 11 bases fitting TRBD2. Trimming took 4 bases from V and 9 from J; bases not matched to a gene: 8. The CDR3 consists of 15 residues. Looked up from germline, CDR1 is MNHNS and CDR2 is SASEGT. The chain's CDR3 is CASSALSGRASEQFF. The CDR3 DNA reads TGTGCCAGCAGTGCCCTTAGCGGGAGGGCCTCTGAGCAGTTCTTC.

The chain employs TRBV10-3 and TRBJ2-1; TRBD2 matches at 7 bases. The CDR3 is 13 amino acids. Germline V gene lookup returns CDR1 ENHRY and CDR2 SYGVKD. V lost 7 bases and J lost 3; bases outside the gene matches: 3. The CDR3, as DNA: TGTGCCATCACTGGCGGGGGCTACAATGAGCAGTTCTTC. Translation gives CAITGGGYNEQFF.

This clonotype came up a few times. The chain recombines TRBV27 with TRBJ1-2; 8 positions match TRBD1. The CDR3 has 16 residues. The J segment lost 4 bases and the V segment lost 2 bases, leaving 9 bases of the junction unmatched. The germline gives CDR1 MNHEY, CDR2 SMNVEV (reference sequence). DNA of the CDR3: TGTGCCAGCAGTTTAACAGGGGGGCGAAATGTCTATGGCTACACCTTC. Its protein is CASSLTGGRNVYGYTF.

J is TRBJ2-3 and V is TRBV13, with TRBD2 as a possible D gene (6 bases). This CDR3 is 18 amino acids long. CDR1 and CDR2 from the germline V gene are PRHDT and FYEKMQ (reference sequence). V was shortened by 2 bases and J by 1 base, with 19 bases between the two germline ends. The CDR3 nucleotides are TGTGCCAGCAGCTTAATCCTGGCAGGGAGGAGTGGCACAGATACGCAGTATTTT. Encoded protein: CASSLILAGRSGTDTQYF.

The chain joins TRBV3-1 to TRBJ2-6; tentative D call: TRBD2 (5 bases). From germline, CDR1 is LGHDT and CDR2 YNNKEL (reference sequence). The CDR3 length is 16 residues. The V and J ends lost 4 bases and 0 bases respectively, with 10 bases between them. The CDR3 is CASSPAGDSGANVLTF. The CDR3 DNA follows: TGTGCCAGCAGCCCTGCCGGGGACTCTGGGGCCAACGTCCTGACTTTC.

The sample holds many counts of this clonotype. The chain employs TRBV7-9 and TRBJ1-1; the D is unclear. Germline CDR1 and CDR2: SEHNR and FQNEAQ (reference sequence). With 6 bases removed from V and 8 bases from J, the gap between germline ends came to 13 bases. The CDR3 has 12 amino acids. In nucleotides, the CDR3 is TGTGCCAGCAGTCGCTCGCCGGTAGAAGCTTTCTTT. This translates into CASSRSPVEAFF.

In its sample, this clonotype was seen a few times. The chain recombines TRBV11-2 with TRBJ2-7; no reliable D call. Per the germline V gene, CDR1 is SGHAT and CDR2 is FQNNGV. V was clipped by 3 bases and J by 2 bases, with 8 bases between them. This CDR3 is 13 amino acids long. The CDR3 DNA follows: TGTGCCAGCAGCTTTGCCTCCACCTACGAGCAGTACTTC. Translating gives CASSFASTYEQYF.

V gene TRBV29-1 combines with J gene TRBJ2-7, with 9 bases aligning to TRBD1. Germline CDR1 SQVTM, CDR2 ANQGSEA. The length of the CDR3 is 15 residues. V lost 4 bases, J lost 2 bases, and 9 bases stayed unmatched. CDR3 sequence reads: CSVGGLGQGTYEQYF. Written as DNA, the CDR3 is TGCAGCGTTGGGGGGTTGGGACAGGGCACCTACGAGCAGTACTTC.

This clonotype occurred many times. The chain has TRBV6-2 or TRBV6-3 and TRBJ2-7; D remains ambiguous. The CDR3 loop spans 14 amino acids. CDR1 is MNHEY and CDR2 is SVGEGT in the germline V gene. V gave up 2 bases and J gave up 0 bases, with 8 bases separating them. CDR3 in DNA: TGTGCCAGCAGTTACGGGTCGGGCTCCTACGAGCAGTACTTC. It yields the protein CASSYGSGSYEQYF.

This clonotype showed up just a few times. CDR3 in DNA: TGTGCCAGCAGTCACTTGACAGGAGAGAACACTGAAGCTTTCTTT. This codes for CASSHLTGENTEAFF. The V and J genes are TRBV12-3 or TRBV12-4 and TRBJ1-1, with D possibly being TRBD1 (6 bases). Trimming left V 5 bases short and J 1 base short, with 14 bases between. This CDR3 comprises 15 residues.

This clonotype was detected ten times or more. The V call is TRBV7-3, the J call TRBJ2-1; TRBD1 matches at 9 bases. V was clipped by 4 bases and J by 12 bases; unmatched bases: 7. This CDR3 spans 13 amino acids. CDR1 is SGHTA and CDR2 is FQGTGA in the germline V gene. The CDR3 bases are TGTGCCAGCAGCTCCGGGACAGGGTTCGTGCAGTTCTTC. Translated, it gives CASSSGTGFVQFF.

In its sample, this clonotype was seen many times. The chain carries TRBV7-2 and TRBJ2-2; D is unresolved. Trimming removed 1 base at V and 6 bases at J, with 9 bases between. CDR3 length: 14 amino acids. Germline CDR1 reads SGHTA; CDR2 reads FQGNSA. CDR3 nucleotide sequence: TGTGCCAGCAGCTTAGGTTTCGGATCCGGGGAGCTGTTTTTT. Protein product: CASSLGFGSGELFF.